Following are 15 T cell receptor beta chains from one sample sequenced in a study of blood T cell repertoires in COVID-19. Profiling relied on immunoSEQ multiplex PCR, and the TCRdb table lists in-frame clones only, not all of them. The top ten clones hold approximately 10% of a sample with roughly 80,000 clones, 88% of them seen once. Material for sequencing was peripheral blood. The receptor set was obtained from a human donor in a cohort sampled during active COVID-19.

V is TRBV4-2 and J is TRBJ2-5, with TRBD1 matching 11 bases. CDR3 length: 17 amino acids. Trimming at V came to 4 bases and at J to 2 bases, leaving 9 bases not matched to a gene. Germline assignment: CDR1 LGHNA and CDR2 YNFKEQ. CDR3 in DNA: TGTGCCAGCAGCCCACAAAAGGGACAGGGGGTTCAAGAGACCCAGTACTTC. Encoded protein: CASSPQKGQGVQETQYF.

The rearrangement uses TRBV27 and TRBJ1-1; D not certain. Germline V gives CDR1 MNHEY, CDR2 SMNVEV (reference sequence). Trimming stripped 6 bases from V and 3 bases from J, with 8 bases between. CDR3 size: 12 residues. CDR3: CASSSPYTEAFF. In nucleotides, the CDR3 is TGTGCCAGCAGCTCCCCGTACACTGAAGCTTTCTTT.

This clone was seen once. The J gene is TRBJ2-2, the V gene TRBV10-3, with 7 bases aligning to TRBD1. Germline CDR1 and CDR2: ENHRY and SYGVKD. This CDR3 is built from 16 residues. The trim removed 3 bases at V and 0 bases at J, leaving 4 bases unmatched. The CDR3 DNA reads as TGTGCCATCAGTGAAACCGGGACAGCGAACACCGGGGAGCTGTTTTTT. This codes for CAISETGTANTGELFF.

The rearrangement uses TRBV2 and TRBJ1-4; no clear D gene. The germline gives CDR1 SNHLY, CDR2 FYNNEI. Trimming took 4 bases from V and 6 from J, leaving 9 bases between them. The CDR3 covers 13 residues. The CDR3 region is CASSVEGDEKLFF. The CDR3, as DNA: TGTGCCAGCAGTGTGGAGGGTGATGAAAAACTGTTTTTT.

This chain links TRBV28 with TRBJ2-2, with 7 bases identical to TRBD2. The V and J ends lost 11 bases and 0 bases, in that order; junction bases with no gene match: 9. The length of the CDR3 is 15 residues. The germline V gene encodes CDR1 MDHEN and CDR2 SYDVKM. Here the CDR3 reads CALRVGGANTGELFF. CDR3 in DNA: TGTGCCCTACGGGTGGGAGGGGCGAACACCGGGGAGCTGTTTTTT.

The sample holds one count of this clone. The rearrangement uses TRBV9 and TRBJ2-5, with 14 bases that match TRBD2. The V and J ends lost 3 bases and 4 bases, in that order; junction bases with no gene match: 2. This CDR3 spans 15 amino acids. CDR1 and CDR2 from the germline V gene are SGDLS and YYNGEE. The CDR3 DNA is TGTGCCAGCAGCGGACTAGCGGGGGGGTTAGAGACCCAGTACTTC. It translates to CASSGLAGGLETQYF. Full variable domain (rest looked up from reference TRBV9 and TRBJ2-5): DSGVTQTPKHLITATGQRVTLRCSPRSGDLSVYWYQQSLDQGLQFLIQYYNGEERAKGNILERFSAQQFPDLHSELNLSSLELGDSALYFCASSGLAGGLETQYFGPGTRLLVL.

The CDR3 sequence is CASSFRQGESPLHF. CDR3 in DNA: TGTGCCAGCAGTTTCCGACAGGGGGAGTCACCCCTCCACTTT. The V call is TRBV6-5, the J call TRBJ1-6, with 9 bases matching TRBD1. The V segment lost 4 bases and the J segment 10 bases; nucleotides outside the gene matches: 5. Looked up from germline, CDR1 is MNHEY and CDR2 is SVGAGI. This CDR3 comprises 14 residues.

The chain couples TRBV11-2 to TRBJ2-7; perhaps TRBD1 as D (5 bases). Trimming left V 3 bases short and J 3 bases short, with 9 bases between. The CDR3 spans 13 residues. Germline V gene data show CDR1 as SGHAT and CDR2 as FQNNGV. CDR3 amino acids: CASSLTESYEQYF. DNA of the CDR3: TGTGCCAGCAGCTTGACAGAAAGCTACGAGCAGTACTTC.

The CDR3 DNA reads as TGTGCCAGCAGTTTATCAGGGACAAATAACTATGGCTACACCTTC. It encodes CASSLSGTNNYGYTF. This sequence joins TRBV27 and TRBJ1-2; TRBD1 might be the D (6 bases). The CDR3 runs 15 residues. Trimming cost V 0 bases and J 1 base, with 9 bases left between them. CDR1 is MNHEY and CDR2 is SMNVEV in the germline V gene (reference sequence).

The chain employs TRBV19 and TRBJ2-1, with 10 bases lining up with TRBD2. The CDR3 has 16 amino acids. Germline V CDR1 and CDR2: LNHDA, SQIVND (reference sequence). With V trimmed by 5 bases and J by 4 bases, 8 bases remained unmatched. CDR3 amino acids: CASSSALAGLYNEQFF. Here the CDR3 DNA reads TGTGCCAGTAGTTCCGCACTAGCGGGGCTATACAATGAGCAGTTCTTC.

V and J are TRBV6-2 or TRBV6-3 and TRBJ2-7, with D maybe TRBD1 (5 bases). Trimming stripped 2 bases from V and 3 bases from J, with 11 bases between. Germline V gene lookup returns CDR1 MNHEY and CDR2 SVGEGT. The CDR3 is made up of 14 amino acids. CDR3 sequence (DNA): TGTGCCAGCAGTTACGGGGCCCCTTTCTACGAGCAGTACTTC. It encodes CASSYGAPFYEQYF.

For the CDR3, the DNA is TGTGCCAGTAGTGCAAGCTTTTTAAGTGAAGCTTTCTTT. Translation: CASSASFLSEAFF. The chain is built from TRBV19 and TRBJ1-1; D remains ambiguous. Looked up from germline, CDR1 is LNHDA and CDR2 is SQIVND (reference sequence). Deletions cut 5 bases from V and 7 bases from J, with 14 bases between. The CDR3 loop spans 13 amino acids.

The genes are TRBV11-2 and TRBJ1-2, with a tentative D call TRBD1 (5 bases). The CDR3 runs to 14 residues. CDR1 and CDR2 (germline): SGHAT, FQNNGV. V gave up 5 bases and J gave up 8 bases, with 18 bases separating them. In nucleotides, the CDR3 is TGTGCCAGCAGCCTGGGGCAGGGTTTCGAGGGCTACACCTTC. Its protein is CASSLGQGFEGYTF.

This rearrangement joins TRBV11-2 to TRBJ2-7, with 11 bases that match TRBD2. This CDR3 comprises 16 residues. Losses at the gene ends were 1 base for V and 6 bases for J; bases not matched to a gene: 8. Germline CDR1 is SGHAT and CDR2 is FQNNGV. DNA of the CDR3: TGTGCCAGCAGCTTAGTTACTAGCGGGGGCCCCGTCGAGCAGTACTTC. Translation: CASSLVTSGGPVEQYF. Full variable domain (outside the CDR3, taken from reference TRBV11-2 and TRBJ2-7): EAGVAQSPRYKIIEKRQSVAFWCNPISGHATLYWYQQILGQGPKLLIQFQNNGVVDDSQLPKDRFSAERLKGVDSTLKIQPAKLEDSAVYLCASSLVTSGGPVEQYFGPGTRLTVT.

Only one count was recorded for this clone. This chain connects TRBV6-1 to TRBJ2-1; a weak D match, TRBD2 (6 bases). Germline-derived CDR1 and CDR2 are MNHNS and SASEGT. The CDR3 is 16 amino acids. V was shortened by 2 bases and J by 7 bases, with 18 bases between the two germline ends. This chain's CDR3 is CASSELGGPPFNEQFF. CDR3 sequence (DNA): TGTGCCAGCAGTGAACTCGGGGGACCCCCTTTTAATGAGCAGTTCTTC.